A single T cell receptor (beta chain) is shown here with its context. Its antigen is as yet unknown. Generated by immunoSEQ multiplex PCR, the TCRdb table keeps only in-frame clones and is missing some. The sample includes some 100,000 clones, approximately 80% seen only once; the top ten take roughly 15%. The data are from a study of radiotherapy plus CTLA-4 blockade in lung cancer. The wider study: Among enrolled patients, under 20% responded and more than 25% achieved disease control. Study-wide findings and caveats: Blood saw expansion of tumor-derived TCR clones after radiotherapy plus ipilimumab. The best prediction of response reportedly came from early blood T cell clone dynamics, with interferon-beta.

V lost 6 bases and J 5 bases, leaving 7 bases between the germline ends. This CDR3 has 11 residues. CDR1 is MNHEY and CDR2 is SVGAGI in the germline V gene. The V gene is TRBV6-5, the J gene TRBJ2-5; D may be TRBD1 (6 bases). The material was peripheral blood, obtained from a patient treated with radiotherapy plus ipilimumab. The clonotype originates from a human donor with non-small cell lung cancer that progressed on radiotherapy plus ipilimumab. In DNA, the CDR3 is TGTGCCAGCAGGCAGGGGGAGACCCAGTACTTC. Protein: CASRQGETQYF.